This T cell receptor (beta chain) was obtained from a study of Ad26.COV2.S vaccination and SARS-CoV-2 variants (dated by TCRdb to the early 2020s). For the study in its entirety: Donors in the vaccine arm were drawn from COV1001, a multicentre, randomized, double-blind, placebo-controlled phase I-IIa trial testing Ad26.COV2.S in healthy adults. Ad26.COV2.S was administered intramuscularly at a dose of 5x10^10 or 1x10^11 viral particles, either as one shot or as two shots given 56 days apart. TCRbeta repertoire sequencing was used to assess the specificity and breadth of SARS-CoV-2-reactive T cell receptors after Ad26.COV2.S vaccination. The TCR-sequenced set comprised approximately 32 samples: some 20 Ad26.COV2.S vaccine recipients, 5 placebo recipients and 8 SARS-CoV-2 convalescent individuals. Trial participants were randomized into five groups of five, in which low-dose or high-dose Ad26.COV2.S was given once or twice, or placebo was given on both occasions. Throughout the experiments and outcome assessment, investigators stayed blinded to trial group allocation. Findings and caveats that apply to the study as a whole: Comparable non-spike TCR breadth was observed between vaccine and placebo recipients, consistent with only spike being contained in the vaccine. The study lacked the statistical power to compare responses across vaccine doses or regimens. It was noted by the authors that total T cell responses may have been underestimated by the TCR breadth and depth analyses. Spike-specific TCR breadth was higher in Ad26.COV2.S recipients than in placebo recipients (P = 0.0014). Substantial breadth of spike-specific CD8+ and CD4+ T cell responses was reported after vaccination.

Notes on this clone: No antigen is known for it. No base quality information exists; no much larger clone differs at one position.

The immunoSEQ Assay was the method used to sequence TCRbeta CDR3 regions. After extraction, genomic DNA underwent amplification by bias-controlled multiplex PCR, followed by high-throughput sequencing. As for the authors' bioinformatics: To quantify the absolute abundance of every unique TCRbeta CDR3 region, sequences were collapsed and filtered. Usable DNA was measured by amplifying reference genes present in all nucleated cells, and TCRbeta template counts were normalized to that usable DNA to estimate T cell fraction. Repertoire TCRs were annotated as SARS-CoV-2-specific when V gene, CDR3 amino acid sequence and J gene were exactly matched to a known reactive TCR set. MIRA supplied the reference SARS-CoV-2 TCR set, which was filtered for enrichment in COVID-19-positive ImmuneCODE repertoires so that public or cross-reactive TCRs were removed. Based on the MIRA antigens, annotated TCRs were further analysed at the level of specific ORF or position within ORF. Breadth was defined as the number of annotated unique rearrangements divided by the total number of unique productive rearrangements, and depth was defined as the summed frequency of the annotated unique rearrangements. Two-sided Wilcoxon rank-sum tests were used to compare TCR breadth between groups. TCRdb mirrors the immuneACCESS table, restricted to in-frame sequences. Some clones are absent from its copies; in checked studies, under half trace to an unresolved V gene, and the reason for the others is unknown. The V and J calls and clone size are taken from that table; D and trimming were inferred from the DNA. This sample has 350,000 to 500,000 clones in its table, and roughly 89% of those were observed once. The ten largest clones add up to about 2.5% of the sample.

From the cysteine through the phenylalanine, the CDR3 covers 18 amino acids. Just CDR3 DNA is preserved here, 54 bases in frame from base 1. Relative to germline, V is 6 bases shorter and J is 2 bases shorter, with 24 bases between their ends. Looking up the germline V gene yields CDR1 MDHEN and CDR2 SYDVKM. The sample's treatment or condition label, in plain terms: roughly 19 received Ad26.COV2.S at low or high dose, single or two shots; roughly five received placebo; per-sample allocation not given. For vaccine and placebo recipients, repertoires were sequenced using samples collected on day 63 after the first injection. Between 29 July and 7 August 2020, Cohort 1b enrolled fewer than 30 adults aged 18-55 years at one site in Boston, USA. As a vaccine, Ad26.COV2.S was a replication-incompetent adenovirus type 26 vector that expressed a prefusion-stabilized SARS-CoV-2 spike protein derived from the original Wuhan strain.

The TCR originated in a person between 18 and 65 years old who received the Ad26.COV2.S COVID-19 vaccine or a placebo. Sequenced material: peripheral blood, taken in a trial of Ad26.COV2.S vaccine versus placebo. The rearrangement joined TRBV28 to TRBJ2-3, with TRBD2 tentatively as D gene (6 bases match). The sequence in DNA is TGTGCCAGCAGCTTACCCGGGGAGGCAGGGCGGGACACAGATACGCAGTATTTT. This codes for CASSLPGEAGRDTDTQYF.